Reported below is one T cell receptor beta chain. Its recognized antigen is unknown. Base quality data are lacking; no much larger clone is found one base away. The collaborating institutions used their own protocols to collect whole blood in K2EDTA tubes. For TCRbeta analysis, collaborators shipped samples in one of three forms: frozen whole blood, isolated PBMCs, or DNA extracted from either of those sample types. This sample was taken from a study of blood T cell repertoires in COVID-19 (dated by TCRdb to the early 2020s). In terms of the full investigation: Samples from collaborators originated in the United States, Italy and Spain and spanned both the acute and convalescent phases of COVID-19. The material from the prospective study consisted of cDNA or gDNA derived from T cells, B-cell-depleted T cells, or PBMCs. Subjects who had been exposed to COVID-19, were actively infected with it, or had recovered from it provided the deeply sampled blood TCRbeta repertoires that made up the dataset. The repertoires were released in a freely available public database meant as a resource for research on the immune response to SARS-CoV-2. Samples were obtained from the ongoing ImmuneRACE study (first 160 participants) and from 1,000 to 1,500 subjects provided by 6 global collaborators. Sample metadata almost always included a de-identified subject ID, COVID-19 status, age in years and sex. Where HLA class I and class II types were available, the types were taken from metadata supplied by the sample provider, not from assay-based typing.

TCRbeta CDR3 regions were amplified from genomic DNA by means of the immunoSEQ Assay, a bias-controlled multiplex PCR. In the authors' own workflow: The number of nucleated cells in each sample was estimated from the amplification of reference gene primers within the assay. To quantify the absolute abundance of each unique TCRbeta CDR3 rearrangement, sequence reads were collapsed and filtered. For each sample, productive Simpson clonality was calculated by taking the square root of Simpson's diversity index across productive rearrangements. The source is immuneACCESS, and TCRdb retained only in-frame sequences with V and J called. Part of the clones is not carried over; for the studies checked, unresolved V genes explain less than half of this, and the remainder is unexplained. That table is the source of V, J and clone size, and D and trimming were worked out from the DNA. The sample table records about 260,000 clones; more than 85% of these occur just once. The top ten constitute about 3.5% of the sample.

What the work shows at the level of the full study, not this receptor alone: The quantity of clinical and demographic metadata differed by source and by participant and was supplied without curation.

The source is a man between 18 and 29 years old with active or convalescent COVID-19. What was sequenced was peripheral blood.

The CDR3 region: CASTLGHKDGEQFF. In nucleotides, the sequence is TGTGCCAGCACATTGGGACATAAAGACGGGGAGCAGTTCTTC. The rearranged segments are TRBV6-5 and TRBJ2-1; TRBD1 is possibly the D segment (6 matching bases). CDR1 is given as MNHEY and CDR2 as SVGAGI, both from the germline V gene. At the junction V is shortened by 7 bases and J by 10 bases, with 20 bases in between. Taken from cysteine to phenylalanine, the CDR3 has 14 residues. The retained sequence is limited to the CDR3, 42 bases, with the frame set at the first base.